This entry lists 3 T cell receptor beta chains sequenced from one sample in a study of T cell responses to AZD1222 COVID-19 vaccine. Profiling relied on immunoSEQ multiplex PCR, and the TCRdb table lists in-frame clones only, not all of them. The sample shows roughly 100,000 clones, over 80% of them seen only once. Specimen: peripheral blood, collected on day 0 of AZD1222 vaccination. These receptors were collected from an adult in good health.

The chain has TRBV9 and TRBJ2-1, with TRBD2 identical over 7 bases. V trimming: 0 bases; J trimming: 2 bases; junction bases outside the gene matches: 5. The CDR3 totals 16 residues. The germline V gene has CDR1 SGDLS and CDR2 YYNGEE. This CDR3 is CASSVVALAAYNEQFF. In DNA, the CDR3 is TGTGCCAGCAGCGTAGTGGCCCTAGCGGCCTACAATGAGCAGTTCTTC.

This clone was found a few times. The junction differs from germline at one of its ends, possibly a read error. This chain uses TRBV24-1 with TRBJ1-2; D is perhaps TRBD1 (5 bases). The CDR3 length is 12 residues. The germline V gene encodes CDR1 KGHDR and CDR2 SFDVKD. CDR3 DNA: TGTGCCACCAGTGATTTTGTAGGGCGACAGCACTTC. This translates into CATSDFVGRQHF.

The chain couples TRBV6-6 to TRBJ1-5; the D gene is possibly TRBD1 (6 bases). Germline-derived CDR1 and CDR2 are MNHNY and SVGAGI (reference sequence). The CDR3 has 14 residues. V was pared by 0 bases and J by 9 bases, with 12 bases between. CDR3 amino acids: CASSYSGQMPPQHF. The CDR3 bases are TGTGCCAGCAGTTACTCTGGACAGATGCCGCCCCAGCATTTT.